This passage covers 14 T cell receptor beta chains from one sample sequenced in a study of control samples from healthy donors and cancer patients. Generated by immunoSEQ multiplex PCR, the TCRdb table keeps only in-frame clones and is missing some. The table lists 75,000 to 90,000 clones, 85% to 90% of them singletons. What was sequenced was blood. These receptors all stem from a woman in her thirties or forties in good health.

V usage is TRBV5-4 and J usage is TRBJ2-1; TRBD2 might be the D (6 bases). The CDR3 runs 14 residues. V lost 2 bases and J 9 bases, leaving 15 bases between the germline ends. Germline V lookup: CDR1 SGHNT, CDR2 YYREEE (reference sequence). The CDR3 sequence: CASSLMGGVFEQFF. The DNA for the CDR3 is TGTGCCAGCAGCTTAATGGGGGGTGTATTTGAGCAGTTCTTC.

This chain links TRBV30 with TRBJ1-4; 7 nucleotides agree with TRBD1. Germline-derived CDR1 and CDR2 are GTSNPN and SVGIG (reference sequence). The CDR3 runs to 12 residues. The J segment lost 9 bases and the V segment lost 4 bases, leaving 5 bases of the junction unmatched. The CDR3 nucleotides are TGTGCCTGGACCCGGGACAGACAAAAACTGTTTTTT. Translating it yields CAWTRDRQKLFF.

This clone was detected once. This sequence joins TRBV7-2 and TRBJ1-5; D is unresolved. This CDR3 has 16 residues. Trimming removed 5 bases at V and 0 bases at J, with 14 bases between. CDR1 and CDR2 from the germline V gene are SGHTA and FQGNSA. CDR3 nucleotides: TGTGCCAGCAGCCCGGAGGGCAGCGTTAGCAATCAGCCCCAGCATTTT. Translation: CASSPEGSVSNQPQHF.

CDR3 nucleotides: TGCAGTGCTAGTCCCATCACCAACTATGGCTACACCTTC. It specifies CSASPITNYGYTF. The chain couples TRBV20-1 to TRBJ1-2; D unclear. The germline V gene has CDR1 DFQATT and CDR2 SNEGSKA (reference sequence). The CDR3 spans 13 residues. Between the trimmed V and J ends, which lost 3 bases and 2 bases, there was a span of 10 bases.

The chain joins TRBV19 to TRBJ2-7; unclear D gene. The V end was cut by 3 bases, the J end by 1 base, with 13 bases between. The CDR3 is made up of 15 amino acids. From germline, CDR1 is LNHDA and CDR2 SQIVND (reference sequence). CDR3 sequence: CASSMEVGSSYEQYF. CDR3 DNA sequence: TGTGCCAGTAGTATGGAAGTCGGATCTTCCTACGAGCAGTACTTC.

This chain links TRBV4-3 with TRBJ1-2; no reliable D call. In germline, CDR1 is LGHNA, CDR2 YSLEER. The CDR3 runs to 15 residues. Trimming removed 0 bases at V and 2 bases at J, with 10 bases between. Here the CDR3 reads CASSQDPANNYGYTF. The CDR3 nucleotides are TGCGCCAGCAGCCAAGATCCGGCGAACAACTATGGCTACACCTTC.

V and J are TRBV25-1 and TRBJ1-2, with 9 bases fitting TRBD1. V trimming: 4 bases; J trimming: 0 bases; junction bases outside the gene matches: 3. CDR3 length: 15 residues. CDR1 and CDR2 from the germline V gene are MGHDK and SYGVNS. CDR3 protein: CASSGDRVTNYGYTF. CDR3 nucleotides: TGTGCCAGCAGTGGGGACAGGGTTACTAACTATGGCTACACCTTC.

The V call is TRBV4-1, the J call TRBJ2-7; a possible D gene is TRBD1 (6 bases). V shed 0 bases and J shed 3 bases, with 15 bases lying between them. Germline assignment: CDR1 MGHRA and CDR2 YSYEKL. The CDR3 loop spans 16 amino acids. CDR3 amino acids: CASSQEGQTSLYEQYF. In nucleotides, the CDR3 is TGCGCCAGCAGCCAAGAAGGACAGACGAGTCTCTACGAGCAGTACTTC.

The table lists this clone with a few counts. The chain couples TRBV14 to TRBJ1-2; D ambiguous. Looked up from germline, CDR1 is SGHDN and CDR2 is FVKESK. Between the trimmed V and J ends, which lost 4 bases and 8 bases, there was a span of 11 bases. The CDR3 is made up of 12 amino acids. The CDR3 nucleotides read TGTGCCAGCAGCCTGGGCCCGTACGGCTACACCTTC. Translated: CASSLGPYGYTF.

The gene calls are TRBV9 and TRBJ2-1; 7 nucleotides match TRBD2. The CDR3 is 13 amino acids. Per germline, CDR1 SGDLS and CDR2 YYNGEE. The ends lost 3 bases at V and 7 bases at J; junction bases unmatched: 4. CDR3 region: CASSGRGVNEQFF. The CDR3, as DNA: TGTGCCAGCAGCGGCCGGGGGGTGAATGAGCAGTTCTTC. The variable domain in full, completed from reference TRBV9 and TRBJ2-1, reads DSGVTQTPKHLITATGQRVTLRCSPRSGDLSVYWYQQSLDQGLQFLIQYYNGEERAKGNILERFSAQQFPDLHSELNLSSLELGDSALYFCASSGRGVNEQFFGPGTRLTVL.

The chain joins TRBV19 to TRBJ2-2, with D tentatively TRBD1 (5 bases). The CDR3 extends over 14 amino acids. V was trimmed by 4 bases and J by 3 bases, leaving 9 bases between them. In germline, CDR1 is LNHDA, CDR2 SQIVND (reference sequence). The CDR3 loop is CASSTQTDTGELFF. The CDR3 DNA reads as TGTGCCAGTAGTACCCAGACAGACACCGGGGAGCTGTTTTTT.

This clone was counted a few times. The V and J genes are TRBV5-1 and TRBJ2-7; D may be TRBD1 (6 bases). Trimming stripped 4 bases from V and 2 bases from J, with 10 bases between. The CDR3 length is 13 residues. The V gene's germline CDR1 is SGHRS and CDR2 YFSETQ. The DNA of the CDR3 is TGCGCCAGCAGCCCTGGGACAACCTACGAGCAGTACTTC. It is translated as CASSPGTTYEQYF.

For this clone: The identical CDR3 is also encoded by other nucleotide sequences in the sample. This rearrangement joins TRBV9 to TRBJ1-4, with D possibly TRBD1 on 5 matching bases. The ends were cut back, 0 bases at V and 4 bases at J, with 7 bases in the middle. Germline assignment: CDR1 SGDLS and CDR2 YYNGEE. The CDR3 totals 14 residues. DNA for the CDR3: TGTGCCAGCAGCGTAGGGGGCAATAATGAAAAACTGTTTTTT. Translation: CASSVGGNNEKLFF. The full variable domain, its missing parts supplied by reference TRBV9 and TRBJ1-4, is DSGVTQTPKHLITATGQRVTLRCSPRSGDLSVYWYQQSLDQGLQFLIQYYNGEERAKGNILERFSAQQFPDLHSELNLSSLELGDSALYFCASSVGGNNEKLFFGSGTQLSVL.

CDR3 sequence (DNA): TGTGCCATCAAGGCTTCAGGACAGGGGAAAACCGGGGAGCTGTTTTTT. It is translated as CAIKASGQGKTGELFF. The chain uses TRBV10-3 and TRBJ2-2; TRBD1 matches 9 bases. This CDR3 has 16 residues. Germline assignment: CDR1 ENHRY and CDR2 SYGVKD. J was trimmed by 5 bases and V by 7 bases; bases with no gene match: 11.